This is a list of T cell receptor beta chains from one sample in a study of blood T cell repertoires in COVID-19. Sequencing was performed with immunoSEQ multiplex PCR; in TCRdb, only in-frame clones are kept and a portion is missing. The sample lists roughly 500,000 clones; 88% were seen once. Material for sequencing was PBMCs or T cells enriched from blood (not recorded which). These receptors all come from a woman aged 40 to 50 who had recovered from COVID-19. CDR3s include the opening cysteine and the closing phenylalanine or tryptophan. Fields, in order: V gene, clone size, D gene, J gene, CDR3 DNA, CDR3 protein. D genes are given only for firm matches. The listing skips clone size in some rows; elsewhere it reads once, few, many or a size class.

v_call: TRBV7-9; clone_size: once; d_call: .; j_call: TRBJ1-5; cdr3_nt: TGTGCCAGCGAATCGCAGGGTCAGCCCCAGCATTTT; cdr3_aa: CASESQGQPQHF
v_call: TRBV7-2; clone_size: .; d_call: .; j_call: TRBJ2-7; cdr3_nt: TGTGCCAGCAGCTTATCCCATAGCGGAACCTACGAGCAGTACTTC; cdr3_aa: CASSLSHSGTYEQYF
v_call: TRBV27; clone_size: .; d_call: .; j_call: TRBJ1-1; cdr3_nt: TGTGCCAGCAGTTTCGACAGCTACTACAAGAACACTGAAGCTTTCTTT; cdr3_aa: CASSFDSYYKNTEAFF
v_call: TRBV12-5; clone_size: few; d_call: .; j_call: TRBJ1-5; cdr3_nt: TGTGCTAGTGGTCCGTATACACAGCCCCAGCATTTT; cdr3_aa: CASGPYTQPQHF
v_call: TRBV4-3; clone_size: .; d_call: .; j_call: TRBJ2-3; cdr3_nt: TGCGCCAGCAGCCAAGAGCGGTTGAGGAGCACAGATACGCAGTATTTT; cdr3_aa: CASSQERLRSTDTQYF
v_call: TRBV5-1; clone_size: .; d_call: .; j_call: TRBJ2-3; cdr3_nt: TGCGCCAGCAGCTTGGGTCTAGCCAGTCCAGATACGCAGTATTTT; cdr3_aa: CASSLGLASPDTQYF
v_call: TRBV2; clone_size: .; d_call: .; j_call: TRBJ2-7; cdr3_nt: TGTGCCAGCAGTGAAGGCCCAGGGGGGCGGGCCCGCTACGAGCAGTACTTC; cdr3_aa: CASSEGPGGRARYEQYF
v_call: TRBV5-1; clone_size: .; d_call: TRBD1; j_call: TRBJ1-4; cdr3_nt: TGCGCCAGCAGCTTGGCCGGAGGACAGGGGAGAGGTAATGAAAAACTGTTTTTT; cdr3_aa: CASSLAGGQGRGNEKLFF
v_call: TRBV18; clone_size: .; d_call: .; j_call: TRBJ2-3; cdr3_nt: TGTGCCAGCTCACCATCCCTTTTGGATACGCAGTATTTT; cdr3_aa: CASSPSLLDTQYF
v_call: TRBV3-1/TRBV3-2; clone_size: .; d_call: .; j_call: TRBJ1-4; cdr3_nt: TGTGCCAGCAGCCAAGATAGCGCTTTGGAAAAACTGTTTTTT; cdr3_aa: CASSQDSALEKLFF
v_call: TRBV4-3; clone_size: .; d_call: .; j_call: TRBJ2-7; cdr3_nt: TGCGCCAGCAGCCAAGAAGTTGTGGGGAGGGGGGACTACGAGCAGTACTTC; cdr3_aa: CASSQEVVGRGDYEQYF
v_call: TRBV7-6; clone_size: .; d_call: .; j_call: TRBJ2-1; cdr3_nt: TGTGCCAGCAGCTTAGCAGGAGGGGCTAATGAGCAGTTCTTC; cdr3_aa: CASSLAGGANEQFF
v_call: TRBV5-4; clone_size: .; d_call: .; j_call: TRBJ1-1; cdr3_nt: TGTGCCAGCAGCTTAAGAGGGAACACTGAAGCTTTCTTT; cdr3_aa: CASSLRGNTEAFF
v_call: TRBV11-3; clone_size: .; d_call: .; j_call: TRBJ1-1; cdr3_nt: TGTGCCAGCAGCTTAGCTTTACGCAGTGAAGCTTTCTTT; cdr3_aa: CASSLALRSEAFF